A selection of T cell receptor beta chains follows, all from one sample in a study of cytomegalovirus exposure and HLA in healthy donors. Sequencing was performed with immunoSEQ multiplex PCR; in TCRdb, only in-frame clones are kept and a portion is missing. Among more than 80,000 clones listed, roughly four fifths were seen once. The sample comprised PBMCs. These receptors all stem from a man in his 60s in good health and CMV-seronegative. CDR3s include the opening cysteine and the closing phenylalanine or tryptophan. D genes are given only for firm matches. Only part of the rows carry a size: once, few, many, or a class if the clone is expanded.

cdr3_length: 14
v_call: TRBV18
d_call: NA
clone_size: NA
j_call: TRBJ2-5
cdr3_aa: CASSPTSPQETQYF
cdr3_nt: TGTGCCAGCTCACCAACTAGCCCCCAAGAGACCCAGTACTTC

cdr3_length: 12
v_call: TRBV4-3
d_call: NA
clone_size: NA
j_call: TRBJ1-1
cdr3_aa: CASSQDPGKDFF
cdr3_nt: TGCGCCAGCAGCCAAGATCCCGGGAAGGACTTCTTT

cdr3_length: 15
v_call: TRBV4-1
d_call: TRBD1
clone_size: NA
j_call: TRBJ1-1
cdr3_aa: CASSRGQELNTEAFF
cdr3_nt: TGCGCCAGCAGCCGAGGACAGGAACTGAACACTGAAGCTTTCTTT

cdr3_length: 17
v_call: TRBV4-1
d_call: NA
clone_size: NA
j_call: TRBJ1-5
cdr3_aa: CASSHLVGGYSNQPQHF
cdr3_nt: TGCGCCAGCAGCCACTTGGTGGGGGGATATAGCAATCAGCCCCAGCATTTT

cdr3_length: 14
v_call: TRBV29-1
d_call: NA
clone_size: NA
j_call: TRBJ2-5
cdr3_aa: CSVSRVGTQETQYF
cdr3_nt: TGCAGCGTCTCCCGGGTGGGGACTCAAGAGACCCAGTACTTC

cdr3_length: 12
v_call: TRBV29-1
d_call: NA
clone_size: NA
j_call: TRBJ1-2
cdr3_aa: CSVREPNYGYTF
cdr3_nt: TGCAGCGTTCGGGAACCCAACTATGGCTACACCTTC

cdr3_length: 14
v_call: TRBV7-8
d_call: TRBD1
clone_size: NA
j_call: TRBJ1-2
cdr3_aa: CASSFRDRAGGYTF
cdr3_nt: TGTGCCAGCAGCTTCCGGGACAGGGCGGGTGGCTACACCTTC

cdr3_length: 15
v_call: TRBV7-2
d_call: NA
clone_size: NA
j_call: TRBJ2-3
cdr3_aa: CATSLSVGGTDTQYF
cdr3_nt: TGTGCCACCAGCTTGTCGGTCGGGGGCACAGATACGCAGTATTTT

cdr3_length: 14
v_call: TRBV7-2
d_call: TRBD2
clone_size: NA
j_call: TRBJ2-5
cdr3_aa: CASSPQAGQETQYF
cdr3_nt: TGTGCCAGCAGCCCCCAAGCGGGGCAAGAGACCCAGTACTTC

cdr3_length: 16
v_call: TRBV30
d_call: TRBD2
clone_size: few
j_call: TRBJ2-1
cdr3_aa: CAGSRFKRRGDNEQFF
cdr3_nt: TGTGCCGGTTCAAGGTTCAAAAGGCGGGGGGACAATGAGCAGTTCTTC

cdr3_length: 13
v_call: TRBV5-1
d_call: NA
clone_size: NA
j_call: TRBJ1-4
cdr3_aa: CASRQGTNEKLFF
cdr3_nt: TGCGCCAGCAGGCAGGGGACTAATGAAAAACTGTTTTTT

cdr3_length: 17
v_call: TRBV21-1
d_call: NA
clone_size: once
j_call: TRBJ2-1
cdr3_aa: CASSKEERGAQYNEQFF
cdr3_nt: TGTGCCAGCAGCAAAGAAGAGCGGGGGGCCCAATACAATGAGCAGTTCTTC

cdr3_length: 13
v_call: TRBV30
d_call: NA
clone_size: once
j_call: TRBJ1-5
cdr3_aa: CAWSTGMRQPQHF
cdr3_nt: TGTGCCTGGAGTACAGGGATGAGACAGCCCCAGCATTTT

cdr3_length: 13
v_call: TRBV7-2
d_call: TRBD1
clone_size: NA
j_call: TRBJ2-5
cdr3_aa: CASSFGTGETQYF
cdr3_nt: TGTGCCAGCAGCTTCGGGACAGGGGAGACCCAGTACTTC

cdr3_length: 16
v_call: TRBV5-5
d_call: TRBD1
clone_size: NA
j_call: TRBJ1-1
cdr3_aa: CASSQGGTGRARAAFF
cdr3_nt: TGTGCCAGCAGTCAAGGTGGGACAGGGAGGGCTCGGGCGGCTTTCTTT

cdr3_length: 15
v_call: TRBV6-1
d_call: TRBD1
clone_size: NA
j_call: TRBJ2-2
cdr3_aa: CASSRRTGDTGELFF
cdr3_nt: TGTGCCAGCAGTCGAAGGACAGGGGACACCGGGGAGCTGTTTTTT

cdr3_length: 17
v_call: TRBV10-3
d_call: TRBD1
clone_size: once
j_call: TRBJ1-3
cdr3_aa: CAIRSGTAYPSGNTIYF
cdr3_nt: TGTGCCATCAGGTCCGGGACAGCCTACCCCTCTGGAAACACCATATATTTT

cdr3_length: 16
v_call: TRBV11-1
d_call: NA
clone_size: NA
j_call: TRBJ2-5
cdr3_aa: CASSLSSGVGQETQYF
cdr3_nt: TGTGCCAGCAGCCTTAGTTCAGGGGTAGGCCAGGAGACCCAGTACTTC

cdr3_length: 17
v_call: TRBV4-2
d_call: NA
clone_size: NA
j_call: TRBJ2-7
cdr3_aa: CASSQDRLGAPLYEQYF
cdr3_nt: TGTGCCAGCAGCCAAGACAGGCTAGGGGCTCCCCTCTACGAGCAGTACTTC

cdr3_length: 15
v_call: TRBV7-9
d_call: NA
clone_size: NA
j_call: TRBJ1-2
cdr3_aa: CASSLALTELYGYTF
cdr3_nt: TGTGCCAGCAGCTTAGCGCTAACAGAGCTATATGGCTACACCTTC

cdr3_length: 13
v_call: TRBV28
d_call: TRBD1
clone_size: NA
j_call: TRBJ1-1
cdr3_aa: CASTSTGGSEAFF
cdr3_nt: TGTGCCAGCACCTCGACAGGGGGCTCTGAAGCTTTCTTT

cdr3_length: 17
v_call: TRBV9
d_call: TRBD1
clone_size: NA
j_call: TRBJ1-6
cdr3_aa: CASSTGVQYSYNSPLHF
cdr3_nt: TGTGCCAGCAGCACAGGGGTGCAATACTCCTATAATTCACCCCTCCACTTT

cdr3_length: 16
v_call: TRBV7-2
d_call: TRBD2
clone_size: NA
j_call: TRBJ2-1
cdr3_aa: CASSPLAGGPNNEQFF
cdr3_nt: TGTGCCAGCAGCCCACTAGCGGGGGGGCCTAACAATGAGCAGTTCTTC

cdr3_length: 13
v_call: TRBV28
d_call: TRBD1
clone_size: NA
j_call: TRBJ1-2
cdr3_aa: CASSWGQNYGYTF
cdr3_nt: TGTGCCAGCAGTTGGGGACAGAACTATGGCTACACCTTC

cdr3_length: 16
v_call: TRBV6-5
d_call: TRBD1
clone_size: few
j_call: TRBJ2-3
cdr3_aa: CASSYRDRGLGDTQYF
cdr3_nt: TGTGCCAGCAGTTACCGAGACAGGGGGTTAGGCGATACGCAGTATTTT

cdr3_length: 13
v_call: TRBV27
d_call: NA
clone_size: NA
j_call: TRBJ1-5
cdr3_aa: CASSGDRNQPQHF
cdr3_nt: TGTGCCAGCAGCGGCGACAGAAATCAGCCCCAGCATTTT

cdr3_length: 14
v_call: TRBV10-2
d_call: TRBD1
clone_size: NA
j_call: TRBJ2-2
cdr3_aa: CASTWTGNTGELFF
cdr3_nt: TGCGCCAGCACCTGGACAGGAAACACCGGGGAGCTGTTTTTT

cdr3_length: 12
v_call: TRBV2
d_call: NA
clone_size: NA
j_call: TRBJ2-2
cdr3_aa: CASSQGTGELFF
cdr3_nt: TGTGCCAGCAGTCAGGGTACCGGGGAGCTGTTTTTT

cdr3_length: 14
v_call: TRBV5-1
d_call: NA
clone_size: NA
j_call: TRBJ1-6
cdr3_aa: CASSLGTEPKLLHF
cdr3_nt: TGCGCCAGCAGCTTGGGGACAGAACCTAAACTCCTCCACTTT

cdr3_length: 14
v_call: TRBV6-5
d_call: TRBD1
clone_size: NA
j_call: TRBJ1-3
cdr3_aa: CASSADRGKNTIYF
cdr3_nt: TGTGCCAGCAGCGCCGACAGGGGAAAAAACACCATATATTTT

cdr3_length: 20
v_call: TRBV15
d_call: NA
clone_size: once
j_call: TRBJ1-2
cdr3_aa: CATSRDNLRTPSLGHYGYTF
cdr3_nt: TGTGCCACCAGCAGAGATAATTTGCGGACACCTTCCTTGGGGCACTATGGCTACACCTTC

cdr3_length: 15
v_call: TRBV6-6
d_call: TRBD2
clone_size: NA
j_call: TRBJ2-5
cdr3_aa: CASSGPGGPLETQYF
cdr3_nt: TGTGCCAGCAGTGGCCCGGGGGGGCCGTTGGAGACCCAGTACTTC

cdr3_length: 14
v_call: TRBV7-9
d_call: TRBD1
clone_size: NA
j_call: TRBJ2-3
cdr3_aa: CASSLGQGADTQYF
cdr3_nt: TGTGCCAGCAGCTTAGGACAGGGGGCAGATACGCAGTATTTT

cdr3_length: 14
v_call: TRBV11-2
d_call: NA
clone_size: few
j_call: TRBJ2-5
cdr3_aa: CASSLDLESVTQYF
cdr3_nt: TGTGCCAGCAGCTTAGATCTCGAGTCTGTAACCCAGTACTTC

cdr3_length: 15
v_call: TRBV7-9
d_call: TRBD1
clone_size: once
j_call: TRBJ1-2
cdr3_aa: CASSFGDRGLAGYTF
cdr3_nt: TGTGCCAGCAGCTTCGGGGACAGGGGTTTGGCCGGCTACACCTTC

cdr3_length: 15
v_call: TRBV2
d_call: NA
clone_size: NA
j_call: TRBJ1-4
cdr3_aa: CASSGQGSANEKLFF
cdr3_nt: TGTGCCAGCAGTGGCCAGGGGAGCGCTAATGAAAAACTGTTTTTT

cdr3_length: 14
v_call: TRBV5-1
d_call: TRBD1
clone_size: NA
j_call: TRBJ2-2
cdr3_aa: CASSSVRGSGELFF
cdr3_nt: TGCGCCAGCAGCTCCGTCAGGGGGTCCGGGGAGCTGTTTTTT

cdr3_length: 17
v_call: TRBV5-1
d_call: NA
clone_size: NA
j_call: TRBJ2-3
cdr3_aa: CASSLSQQLKFTDTQYF
cdr3_nt: TGCGCCAGCAGCCTCTCCCAACAATTAAAGTTCACAGATACGCAGTATTTT

cdr3_length: 15
v_call: TRBV18
d_call: NA
clone_size: NA
j_call: TRBJ2-3
cdr3_aa: CASSPIGGGTDTQYF
cdr3_nt: TGTGCCAGCTCACCGATTGGTGGAGGCACAGATACGCAGTATTTT

cdr3_length: 16
v_call: TRBV5-1
d_call: TRBD1
clone_size: few
j_call: TRBJ2-2
cdr3_aa: CTSSSGQFANTGELFF
cdr3_nt: TGCACCAGCAGCTCGGGACAGTTCGCGAACACCGGGGAGCTGTTTTTT

cdr3_length: 13
v_call: TRBV28
d_call: NA
clone_size: once
j_call: TRBJ1-1
cdr3_aa: CASTTGHQTRAFF
cdr3_nt: TGTGCCAGCACCACGGGACACCAAACGCGAGCTTTCTTT

cdr3_length: 13
v_call: TRBV10-1
d_call: TRBD1
clone_size: few
j_call: TRBJ1-1
cdr3_aa: CAISLGGRTEAFF
cdr3_nt: TGCGCCATATCCCTAGGGGGCCGCACTGAAGCTTTCTTT

cdr3_length: 12
v_call: TRBV29-1
d_call: NA
clone_size: once
j_call: TRBJ1-1
cdr3_aa: CSDQGMLTEAFF
cdr3_nt: TGCAGCGACCAGGGGATGTTAACTGAAGCTTTCTTT

cdr3_length: 15
v_call: TRBV2
d_call: NA
clone_size: NA
j_call: TRBJ2-1
cdr3_aa: CASSVRRQSVNEQFF
cdr3_nt: TGTGCCAGCAGTGTGAGGCGGCAGTCGGTCAATGAGCAGTTCTTC

cdr3_length: 14
v_call: TRBV10-3
d_call: NA
clone_size: NA
j_call: TRBJ1-2
cdr3_aa: CATLSLTGNYGYTF
cdr3_nt: TGTGCCACTCTCAGCCTTACAGGGAACTATGGCTACACCTTC

cdr3_length: 14
v_call: TRBV4-3
d_call: TRBD1
clone_size: NA
j_call: TRBJ2-7
cdr3_aa: CASSRGQGAYEQYF
cdr3_nt: TGCGCCAGCAGCCGGGGACAGGGGGCATACGAGCAGTACTTC

cdr3_length: 13
v_call: TRBV27
d_call: TRBD1
clone_size: NA
j_call: TRBJ1-5
cdr3_aa: CASSLNGQGPQHF
cdr3_nt: TGTGCCAGCAGTTTAAACGGACAGGGGCCCCAGCATTTT

cdr3_length: 16
v_call: TRBV28
d_call: NA
clone_size: NA
j_call: TRBJ1-6
cdr3_aa: CASSLLGLAGNSPLHF
cdr3_nt: TGTGCCAGCAGTTTATTGGGGCTAGCGGGGAATTCACCCCTCCACTTT

cdr3_length: 16
v_call: TRBV5-4
d_call: TRBD2
clone_size: NA
j_call: TRBJ2-3
cdr3_aa: CASSGQRGGPTDTQYF
cdr3_nt: TGTGCCAGCAGCGGACAGCGGGGGGGCCCGACAGATACGCAGTATTTT

cdr3_length: 15
v_call: TRBV29-1
d_call: TRBD1
clone_size: NA
j_call: TRBJ2-1
cdr3_aa: CSVVRGGPSYNEQFF
cdr3_nt: TGCAGCGTTGTACGAGGGGGCCCCTCCTACAATGAGCAGTTCTTC

cdr3_length: 15
v_call: TRBV9
d_call: NA
clone_size: once
j_call: TRBJ1-1
cdr3_aa: CASSVVTGSNTEAFF
cdr3_nt: TGTGCCAGCAGCGTCGTTACAGGTTCCAACACTGAAGCTTTCTTT

cdr3_length: 14
v_call: TRBV11-1
d_call: NA
clone_size: few
j_call: TRBJ1-1
cdr3_aa: CASRQDRRVTEAFF
cdr3_nt: TGTGCCAGCAGACAAGACAGGCGTGTCACTGAAGCTTTCTTT

cdr3_length: 12
v_call: TRBV6-6
d_call: NA
clone_size: NA
j_call: TRBJ1-5
cdr3_aa: CASNQGSQPQHF
cdr3_nt: TGTGCCAGCAACCAGGGGAGTCAGCCCCAGCATTTT